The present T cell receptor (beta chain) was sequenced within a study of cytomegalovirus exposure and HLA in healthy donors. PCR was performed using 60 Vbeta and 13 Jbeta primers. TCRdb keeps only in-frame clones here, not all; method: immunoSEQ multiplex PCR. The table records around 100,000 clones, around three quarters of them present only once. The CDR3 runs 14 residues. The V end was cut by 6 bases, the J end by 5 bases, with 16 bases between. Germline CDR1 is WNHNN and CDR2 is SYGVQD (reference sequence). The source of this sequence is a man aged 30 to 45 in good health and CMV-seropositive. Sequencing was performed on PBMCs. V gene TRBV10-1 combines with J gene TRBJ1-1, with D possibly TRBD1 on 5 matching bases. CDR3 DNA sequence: TGCGCCAGCAGCCAGACCGGGGGTCGGACTGAAGCTTTCTTT. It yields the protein CASSQTGGRTEAFF.